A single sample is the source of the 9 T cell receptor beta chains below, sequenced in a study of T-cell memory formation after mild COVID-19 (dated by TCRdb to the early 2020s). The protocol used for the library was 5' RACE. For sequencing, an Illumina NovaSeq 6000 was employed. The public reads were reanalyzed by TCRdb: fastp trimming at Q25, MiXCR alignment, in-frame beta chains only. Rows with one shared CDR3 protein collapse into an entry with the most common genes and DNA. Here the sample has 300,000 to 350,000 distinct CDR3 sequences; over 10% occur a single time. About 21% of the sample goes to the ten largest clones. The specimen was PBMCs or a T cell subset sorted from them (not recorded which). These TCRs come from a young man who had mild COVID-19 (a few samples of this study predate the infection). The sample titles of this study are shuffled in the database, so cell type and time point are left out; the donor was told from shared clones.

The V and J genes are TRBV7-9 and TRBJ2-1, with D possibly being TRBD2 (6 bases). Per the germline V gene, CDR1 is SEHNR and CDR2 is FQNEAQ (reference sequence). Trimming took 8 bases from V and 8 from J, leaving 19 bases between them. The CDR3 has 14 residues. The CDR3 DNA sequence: TGTGCCAGCCTCTTCAGGGACTCCCCCGATGAGCAGTTCTTC. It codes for CASLFRDSPDEQFF.

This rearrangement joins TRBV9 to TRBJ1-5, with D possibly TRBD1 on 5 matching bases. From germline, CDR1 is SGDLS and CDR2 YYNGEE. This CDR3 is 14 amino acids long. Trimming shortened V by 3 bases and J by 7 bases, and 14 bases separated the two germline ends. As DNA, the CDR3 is TGTGCCAGCAGCGCGGGGCTTCTCGGGCAGCCCCAGCATTTT. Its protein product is CASSAGLLGQPQHF.

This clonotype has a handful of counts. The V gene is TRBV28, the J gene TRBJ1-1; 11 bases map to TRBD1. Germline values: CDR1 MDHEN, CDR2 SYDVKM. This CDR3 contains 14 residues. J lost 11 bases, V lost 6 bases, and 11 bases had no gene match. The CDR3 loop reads CASSPPDRGRGAFF. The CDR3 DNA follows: TGTGCCAGCAGCCCTCCGGACAGGGGGCGGGGTGCTTTCTTT.

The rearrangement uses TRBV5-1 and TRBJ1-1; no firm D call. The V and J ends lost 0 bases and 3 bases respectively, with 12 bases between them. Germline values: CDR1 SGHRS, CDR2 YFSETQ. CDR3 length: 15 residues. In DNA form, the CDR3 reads TGCGCCAGCAGCTTGGACGGAATGGGTGACACTGAAGCTTTCTTT. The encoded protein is CASSLDGMGDTEAFF.

The CDR3 protein is CASSFPGQGEETQYF. Written as DNA, the CDR3 is TGTGCCAGCAGCTTCCCGGGACAGGGGGAAGAGACCCAGTACTTC. J is TRBJ2-5 and V is TRBV5-6, with 11 bases identical to TRBD1. In germline, CDR1 is SGHDT, CDR2 YYEEEE. J gave up 3 bases and V 2 bases, and 3 bases lay outside the gene matches. CDR3 length: 15 residues.

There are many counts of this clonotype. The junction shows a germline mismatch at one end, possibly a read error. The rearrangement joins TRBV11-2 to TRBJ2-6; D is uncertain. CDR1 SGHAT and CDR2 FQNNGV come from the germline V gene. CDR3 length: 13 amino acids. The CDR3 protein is CASRFSGANVLTF. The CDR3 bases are TGTGCCAGCCGCTTCTCTGGGGCCAACGTCCTGACTTTC.

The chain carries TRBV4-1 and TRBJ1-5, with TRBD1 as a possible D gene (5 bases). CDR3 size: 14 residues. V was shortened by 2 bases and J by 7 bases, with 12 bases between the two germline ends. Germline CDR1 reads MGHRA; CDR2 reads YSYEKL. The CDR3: CASSQQGAHQPQHF. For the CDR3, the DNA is TGCGCCAGCAGCCAACAGGGAGCTCACCAGCCCCAGCATTTT.

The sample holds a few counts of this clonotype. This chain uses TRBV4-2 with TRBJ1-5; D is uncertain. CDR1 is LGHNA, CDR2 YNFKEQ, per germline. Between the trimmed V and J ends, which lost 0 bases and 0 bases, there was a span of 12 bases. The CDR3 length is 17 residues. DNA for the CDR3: TGTGCCAGCAGCCAAGATCGACGGACGTATAGCAATCAGCCCCAGCATTTT. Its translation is CASSQDRRTYSNQPQHF.

CDR3 DNA: TGTGCCAGCAGCATGCCCGAAGGGACCCAGTACTTC. Residues: CASSMPEGTQYF. This rearrangement joins TRBV27 to TRBJ2-5; D unresolved. The germline V gene encodes CDR1 MNHEY and CDR2 SMNVEV (reference sequence). V gave up 6 bases and J gave up 7 bases, with 12 bases separating them. The CDR3 spans 12 residues.